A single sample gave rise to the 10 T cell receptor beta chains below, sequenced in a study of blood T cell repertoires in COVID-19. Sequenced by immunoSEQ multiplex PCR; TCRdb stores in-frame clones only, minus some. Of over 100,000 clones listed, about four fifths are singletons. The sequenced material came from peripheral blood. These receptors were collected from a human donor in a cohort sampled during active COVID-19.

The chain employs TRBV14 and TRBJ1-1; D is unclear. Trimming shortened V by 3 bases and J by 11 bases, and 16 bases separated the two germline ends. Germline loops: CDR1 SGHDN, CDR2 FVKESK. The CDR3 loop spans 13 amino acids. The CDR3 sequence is CASSQTRGSWAFF. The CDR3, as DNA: TGTGCCAGCAGCCAGACCCGGGGATCATGGGCTTTCTTT. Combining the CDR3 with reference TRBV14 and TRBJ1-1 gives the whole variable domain EAGVTQFPSHSVIEKGQTVTLRCDPISGHDNLYWYRRVMGKEIKFLLHFVKESKQDESGMPNNRFLAERTGGTYSTLKVQPAELEDSGVYFCASSQTRGSWAFFGQGTRLTVV.

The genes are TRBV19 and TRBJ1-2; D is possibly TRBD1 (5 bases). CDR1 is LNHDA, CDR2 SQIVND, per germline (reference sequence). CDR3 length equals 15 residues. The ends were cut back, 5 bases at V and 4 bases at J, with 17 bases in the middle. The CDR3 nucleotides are TGTGCCAGTAGTTCCAGACCAGGGCCCGGCTATGGCTACACCTTC. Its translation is CASSSRPGPGYGYTF.

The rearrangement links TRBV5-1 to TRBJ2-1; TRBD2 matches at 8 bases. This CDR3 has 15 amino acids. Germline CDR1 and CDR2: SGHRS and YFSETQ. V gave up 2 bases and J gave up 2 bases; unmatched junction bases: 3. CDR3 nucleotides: TGCGCCAGCAGCTTTAGCGGGAATCCCTACAATGAGCAGTTCTTC. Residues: CASSFSGNPYNEQFF. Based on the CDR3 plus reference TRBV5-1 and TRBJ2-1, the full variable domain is KAGVTQTPRYLIKTRGQQVTLSCSPISGHRSVSWYQQTPGQGLQFLFEYFSETQRNKGNFPGRFSGRQFSNSRSEMNVSTLELGDSALYLCASSFSGNPYNEQFFGPGTRLTVL.

CDR3 sequence reads: CASSLYVLRISTEAFF. The CDR3 bases are TGTGCCAGCAGTTTATATGTCTTGAGAATCTCCACTGAAGCTTTCTTT. The chain links TRBV28 to TRBJ1-1, with unresolved D. CDR3 size: 16 residues. The germline V gene encodes CDR1 MDHEN and CDR2 SYDVKM. Trimming cost V 1 base and J 4 bases, with 16 bases left between them.

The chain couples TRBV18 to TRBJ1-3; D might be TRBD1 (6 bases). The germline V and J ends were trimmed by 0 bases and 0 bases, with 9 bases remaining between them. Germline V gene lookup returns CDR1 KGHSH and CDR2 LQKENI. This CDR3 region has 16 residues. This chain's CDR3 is CASSPPTGSSGNTIYF. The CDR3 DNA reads TGTGCCAGCTCACCACCGACAGGAAGCTCTGGAAACACCATATATTTT.

The CDR3 is CASSFGLAGRRGFNEQFF. CDR3 in DNA: TGTGCCAGCAGCTTTGGACTAGCGGGGAGGAGGGGTTTCAATGAGCAGTTCTTC. The chain recombines TRBV7-9 with TRBJ2-1, with 12 bases aligning to TRBD2. V gave up 3 bases and J gave up 6 bases; unmatched junction bases: 12. The germline CDR1 and CDR2 sequences are SEHNR and FQNEAQ (reference sequence). This CDR3 has 18 residues. The full variable domain, rest sourced from reference TRBV7-9 and TRBJ2-1, is DTGVSQNPRHKITKRGQNVTFRCDPISEHNRLYWYRQTLGQGPEFLTYFQNEAQLEKSRLLSDRFSAERPKGSFSTLEIQRTEQGDSAMYLCASSFGLAGRRGFNEQFFGPGTRLTVL.

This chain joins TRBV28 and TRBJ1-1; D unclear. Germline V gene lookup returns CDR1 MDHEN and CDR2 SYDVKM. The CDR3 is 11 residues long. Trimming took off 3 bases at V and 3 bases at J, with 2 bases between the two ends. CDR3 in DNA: TGTGCCAGCAGTTTCGACACTGAAGCTTTCTTT. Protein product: CASSFDTEAFF.

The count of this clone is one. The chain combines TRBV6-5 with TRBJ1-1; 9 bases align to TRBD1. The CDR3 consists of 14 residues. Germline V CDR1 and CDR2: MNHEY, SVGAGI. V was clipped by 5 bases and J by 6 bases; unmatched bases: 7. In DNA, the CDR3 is TGTGCCAGCAGTACCGGGACAGGGAGTGCTGAAGCTTTCTTT. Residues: CASSTGTGSAEAFF.

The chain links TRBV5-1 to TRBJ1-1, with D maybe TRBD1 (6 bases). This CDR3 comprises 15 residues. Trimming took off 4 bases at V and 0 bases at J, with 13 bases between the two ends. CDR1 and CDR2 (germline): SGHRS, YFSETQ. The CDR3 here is CASSDAQGLNTEAFF. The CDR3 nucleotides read TGCGCCAGCAGCGATGCACAGGGTTTGAACACTGAAGCTTTCTTT.

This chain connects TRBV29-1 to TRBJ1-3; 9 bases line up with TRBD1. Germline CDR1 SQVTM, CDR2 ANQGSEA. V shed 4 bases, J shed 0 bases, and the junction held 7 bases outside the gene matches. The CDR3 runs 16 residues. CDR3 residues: CSVGTGATFSGNTIYF. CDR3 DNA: TGCAGCGTTGGGACAGGGGCGACCTTCTCTGGAAACACCATATATTTT.